The subject of this entry is one TCR beta chain. Its antigen is undetermined. The germline CDR1 and CDR2 sequences are MDHEN and SYDVKM. The CDR3 has 15 residues. Trimming removed 5 bases at V and 10 bases at J, with 18 bases between. This sample is drawn from a study of cytomegalovirus exposure and HLA in healthy donors. In the PCR, 60 Vbeta and 13 Jbeta primers were used. Method: immunoSEQ multiplex PCR; TCRdb's copy keeps in-frame clones and lacks some. The sample comprises under 200,000 clones, around 68% of which are singletons, and roughly 1.5% rests with the top ten. The study's findings and limits: Researchers catalogued roughly 150 TCR beta chains as cytomegalovirus-associated. Generally TCR sequences proved uncommon, though certain public TCRs appeared in numerous donors.

The chain joins TRBV28 to TRBJ1-6, with D tentatively TRBD1 (6 bases). Sequenced material: PBMCs. The clonotype was recovered from a man aged 50 to 60 in good health and CMV-seronegative. The CDR3 spells CASSEQTGYGSPLHF. Here the CDR3 DNA reads TGTGCCAGCAGTGAACAAACAGGGTACGGCTCACCCCTCCACTTT.